This TCR beta chain was retrieved from a study of blood T cell repertoires in COVID-19. Study-wide background: Donors in the United States, Italy and Spain gave samples during acute or convalescent COVID-19. The analysed material was cDNA or gDNA that came from T cells, B-cell-depleted T cells, or PBMCs.

In the original processing: Cell counts per sample came from amplifying reference gene primers. Using immunoSEQ multiplex PCR, the repertoire was profiled, and TCRdb retains in-frame clones only, with some absent. That table is the source of V, J and clone size, and D and trimming were worked out from the DNA. The sample has under 150,000 clones, 85% seen once. The receptor comes from a human donor in a cohort sampled during active COVID-19. Material for sequencing was peripheral blood.

The CDR3 sequence is CASSHPREGRGRNTIYF. The CDR3 DNA sequence: TGCGCCAGCAGCCACCCCCGCGAGGGCAGGGGGAGAAACACCATATATTTT. The rearrangement links TRBV4-1 to TRBJ1-3; 7 nucleotides match TRBD1. The V and J ends lost 3 bases and 5 bases, in that order; junction bases with no gene match: 13. CDR3 size: 17 residues. Germline V gene data show CDR1 as MGHRA and CDR2 as YSYEKL.